The 26 T cell receptor beta chains below were found in one sample sequenced in a study of control samples from healthy donors and cancer patients. The method was immunoSEQ multiplex PCR; TCRdb's version includes in-frame clones alone and lacks a portion of them. The sample includes around 140,000 clones, 80% to 95% of them seen just once. The sample consisted of blood. The receptors here all came from a man aged 40-49 years in good health.

CDR3: CASSIGTGSDTQYF. DNA of the CDR3: TGTGCCAGTAGTATAGGGACAGGGTCAGATACGCAGTATTTT. The rearrangement joins TRBV19 to TRBJ2-3, with 8 positions matching TRBD1. The germline V gene has CDR1 LNHDA and CDR2 SQIVND (reference sequence). V lost 1 base, J lost 4 bases, and 1 base stayed unmatched. The length of the CDR3 is 14 residues.

The rearrangement uses TRBV4-2 and TRBJ1-2; tentatively, D is TRBD1 (6 bases). V gave up 1 base and J gave up 5 bases, with 14 bases separating them. From germline, CDR1 is LGHNA and CDR2 YNFKEQ. This CDR3 spans 15 amino acids. CDR3 region: CASSQAGQSNYGYTF. For the CDR3, the DNA is TGTGCCAGCAGCCAAGCGGGACAAAGTAATTATGGCTACACCTTC.

The chain recombines TRBV5-1 with TRBJ1-1; no clear D gene. Trimming took off 2 bases at V and 0 bases at J, with 8 bases between the two ends. CDR1 and CDR2 from the germline V gene are SGHRS and YFSETQ. This CDR3 region has 14 residues. Here the CDR3 reads CASSLTPLNTEAFF. The CDR3 coding sequence is TGCGCCAGCAGCTTAACCCCATTGAACACTGAAGCTTTCTTT.

The rearrangement joins TRBV6-2 or TRBV6-3 to TRBJ2-1; TRBD2 matches at 8 bases. The CDR3 runs 17 residues. The V segment lost 2 bases and the J segment 6 bases; nucleotides outside the gene matches: 12. Germline V lookup: CDR1 MNHEY, CDR2 SVGEGT. The CDR3 loop reads CASSYLAGGGTLNEQFF. The CDR3 nucleotides read TGTGCCAGCAGTTACCTAGCCGGGGGGGGAACGCTCAATGAGCAGTTCTTC.

This clone was recorded a few times. V gene TRBV19 combines with J gene TRBJ1-5, with 7 bases identical to TRBD1. The CDR3 runs to 14 residues. With 6 bases clipped from V and 4 bases from J, the junction kept 6 bases outside the gene matches. In germline, CDR1 is LNHDA, CDR2 SQIVND (reference sequence). The CDR3 loop reads CASRVQGHNQPQHF. The CDR3 coding sequence is TGTGCCAGTAGGGTACAGGGGCATAATCAGCCCCAGCATTTT. The full variable domain, with the rest looked up from reference TRBV19 and TRBJ1-5, is DGGITQSPKYLFRKEGQNVTLSCEQNLNHDAMYWYRQDPGQGLRLIYYSQIVNDFQKGDIAEGYSVSREKKESFPLTVTSAQKNPTAFYLCASRVQGHNQPQHFGDGTRLSIL.

The chain links TRBV5-6 to TRBJ2-2; 9 bases line up with TRBD2. The CDR3 runs to 17 residues. Germline V gene sequence: CDR1 SGHDT, CDR2 YYEEEE. Trimming at V came to 0 bases and at J to 0 bases, leaving 3 bases not matched to a gene. Here the CDR3 DNA reads TGTGCCAGCAGCTTGGACCTAGCGGGGTCGAACACCGGGGAGCTGTTTTTT. Protein sequence: CASSLDLAGSNTGELFF.

The sample holds one count of this clone. The chain has TRBV2 and TRBJ1-1; D may be TRBD1 (5 bases). This CDR3 contains 13 residues. CDR1 and CDR2 (germline): SNHLY, FYNNEI. The V end was cut by 6 bases, the J end by 3 bases, with 11 bases between. The CDR3: CASRITGYTEAFF. CDR3 sequence (DNA): TGTGCCAGCAGAATTACAGGCTACACTGAAGCTTTCTTT.

The CDR3: CASSLSRGDTEAFF. The CDR3 bases are TGTGCCAGCAGCCTTTCCCGGGGAGACACTGAAGCTTTCTTT. The gene calls are TRBV2 and TRBJ1-1, with D uncertain. The CDR3 contains 14 residues. V lost 6 bases and J 3 bases, leaving 14 bases between the germline ends. Per the germline V gene, CDR1 is SNHLY and CDR2 is FYNNEI.

V and J are TRBV5-1 and TRBJ2-3; no definite D call. This CDR3 has 16 residues. Germline V lookup: CDR1 SGHRS, CDR2 YFSETQ. Trimming shortened V by 2 bases and J by 0 bases, and 13 bases separated the two germline ends. The CDR3 region has the DNA TGCGCCAGCAGCTTCCTCCCTCCGGGTAGCACAGATACGCAGTATTTT. It is translated as CASSFLPPGSTDTQYF.

The chain carries TRBV30 and TRBJ2-1; D possibly corresponds to TRBD2 (6 bases). Germline V gene lookup returns CDR1 GTSNPN and CDR2 SVGIG (reference sequence). The germline V and J ends were trimmed by 2 bases and 8 bases, with 22 bases remaining between them. CDR3 length equals 16 residues. CDR3 in DNA: TGTGCCTGGAGTCCCCTAACTAGCAGCGGCTATCATGAGCAGTTCTTC. Amino acid sequence: CAWSPLTSSGYHEQFF.

The DNA for the CDR3 is TGTGCCAGCAGTGAGCGAAGAAACACCATATATTTT. This sequence encodes CASSERRNTIYF. The chain has TRBV6-1 and TRBJ1-3; unclear D gene. V gave up 3 bases and J gave up 5 bases, with 5 bases separating them. Germline CDR1 reads MNHNS; CDR2 reads SASEGT. CDR3 length: 12 amino acids.

This clone was recorded a few times. The V call is TRBV28, the J call TRBJ2-5; D is undetermined. CDR1 and CDR2 from the germline V gene are MDHEN and SYDVKM. This CDR3 has 14 amino acids. V lost 2 bases and J lost 1, with 8 bases in between. The CDR3 bases are TGTGCCAGCAGTTTAAGGGCCATCCAAGAGACCCAGTACTTC. As protein: CASSLRAIQETQYF.

The chain is built from TRBV9 and TRBJ2-3, with D unclear. V shed 0 bases and J shed 12 bases, with 14 bases lying between them. Germline-derived CDR1 and CDR2 are SGDLS and YYNGEE. The CDR3 is 13 amino acids. The DNA for the CDR3 is TGTGCCAGCAGCGTAGTCGGGCGAGAATCCCAGTATTTT. Protein product: CASSVVGRESQYF.

The chain uses TRBV29-1 and TRBJ2-2, with TRBD1 as a possible D gene (5 bases). This CDR3 is built from 13 residues. With 4 bases removed from V and 7 bases from J, the gap between germline ends came to 13 bases. CDR1 and CDR2 from the germline V gene are SQVTM and ANQGSEA. The CDR3 reads CSVGFRVNGELFF. The CDR3 DNA reads as TGCAGCGTTGGGTTCAGGGTTAACGGGGAGCTGTTTTTT.

This clone was picked up a small number of times. The chain links TRBV30 to TRBJ1-6; D ambiguous. Germline CDR1 is GTSNPN and CDR2 is SVGIG (reference sequence). Trimming left V 0 bases short and J 9 bases short, with 9 bases between. The CDR3 is made up of 13 amino acids. CDR3 loop: CAWSVVAGSPLHF. In DNA form, the CDR3 reads TGTGCCTGGAGTGTAGTGGCGGGTTCACCCCTCCACTTT.

V gene TRBV27 combines with J gene TRBJ1-2; the D is unclear. CDR3 length: 14 amino acids. V lost 3 bases, J lost 5 bases, and 13 bases lay in between. Germline-derived CDR1 and CDR2 are MNHEY and SMNVEV (reference sequence). The CDR3 is CASSFNPIRYGYTF. The DNA for the CDR3 is TGTGCCAGCAGTTTTAACCCCATCCGATATGGCTACACCTTC.

The V call is TRBV19, the J call TRBJ2-2; D is tentatively TRBD1 or TRBD2 (5 bases each). Looked up from germline, CDR1 is LNHDA and CDR2 is SQIVND (reference sequence). The CDR3 spans 12 residues. V lost 4 bases to trimming and J lost 14 bases, with 14 bases between them. CDR3 protein: CASSTIPGTLFF. The CDR3 DNA sequence: TGTGCCAGTAGTACCATCCCCGGGACCCTGTTTTTT.

The chain joins TRBV5-1 to TRBJ1-3; TRBD1 is a possible D gene (6 bases). The CDR3 contains 14 residues. Per germline, CDR1 SGHRS and CDR2 YFSETQ. Between the trimmed V and J ends, which lost 0 bases and 5 bases, there was a span of 9 bases. CDR3: CASSLEQGRNTIYF. The CDR3 DNA reads TGCGCCAGCAGCTTGGAACAGGGCCGAAACACCATATATTTT.

In nucleotides, the CDR3 is TGTGCCAGCAGCTCTAGCGGGGGGACAGATACGCAGTATTTT. This codes for CASSSSGGTDTQYF. This chain connects TRBV7-3 to TRBJ2-3; TRBD2 agrees at 11 bases. Germline V gene data show CDR1 as SGHTA and CDR2 as FQGTGA. Trimming cost V 4 bases and J 3 bases; bases outside gene matches: 0. The CDR3 covers 14 residues.

The chain couples TRBV29-1 to TRBJ1-1; a possible D gene is TRBD1 (6 bases). This CDR3 contains 13 residues. Trimming left V 3 bases short and J 4 bases short, with 12 bases between. Per germline, CDR1 SQVTM and CDR2 ANQGSEA. This CDR3 reads CSVDIQGGTEAFF. Here the CDR3 DNA reads TGCAGCGTTGACATACAGGGAGGCACTGAAGCTTTCTTT.

The chain carries TRBV13 and TRBJ2-3; tentatively, D is TRBD2 (5 bases). The V gene's germline CDR1 is PRHDT and CDR2 FYEKMQ (reference sequence). The CDR3 is made up of 19 amino acids. V was shortened by 4 bases and J by 0 bases, with 23 bases between the two germline ends. The CDR3 DNA reads TGTGCCAGCAGCTCCTTCTATCCCGGGGAAAAAACTAGCACAGATACGCAGTATTTT. It is translated as CASSSFYPGEKTSTDTQYF.

This clone was observed once. At one of its ends the junction is not consistent with the germline gene, which may arise from a read error. V is TRBV7-7 and J is TRBJ1-1; 10 nucleotides match TRBD1. The CDR3 is 13 amino acids. CDR1 is SSHAT and CDR2 is FNYEAQ in the germline V gene (reference sequence). The CDR3 region has the DNA TGTGCTAGCAGCCCAGGGACAGGGGACGAACCTTTCTTT. Protein: CASSPGTGDEPFF.

This chain connects TRBV7-3 to TRBJ2-1; 12 positions agree with TRBD2. This CDR3 region has 14 residues. Germline values: CDR1 SGHTA, CDR2 FQGTGA. V trimming: 3 bases; J trimming: 10 bases; junction bases outside the gene matches: 4. The chain's CDR3 is CASSLGLAGGEQFF. CDR3 sequence (DNA): TGTGCCAGCAGCTTGGGACTAGCGGGTGGGGAGCAGTTCTTC.

The gene calls are TRBV2 and TRBJ1-2; D uncertain. There are 13 residues in the CDR3. V was shortened by 4 bases and J by 7 bases, with 13 bases between the two germline ends. The V gene's germline CDR1 is SNHLY and CDR2 FYNNEI. CDR3 sequence: CASSGQPPIGYTF. In DNA form, the CDR3 reads TGTGCCAGCAGTGGGCAGCCTCCAATTGGCTACACCTTC.

The chain recombines TRBV7-3 with TRBJ2-5, with D perhaps TRBD1 (6 bases). Trimming stripped 1 base from V and 4 bases from J, with 10 bases between. The germline V gene encodes CDR1 SGHTA and CDR2 FQGTGA. CDR3 length equals 14 residues. The CDR3 nucleotides are TGTGCCAGCAGCTTAAGAGGGGGTTCAGAGACCCAGTACTTC. Translation: CASSLRGGSETQYF.

This clone has only one observation. This chain joins TRBV12-3 or TRBV12-4 and TRBJ1-2, with D unresolved. The CDR3 contains 13 residues. V was shortened by 8 bases and J by 5 bases, with 15 bases between the two germline ends. This chain's CDR3 is CASGPGDLYGYTF. The DNA for the CDR3 is TGTGCCAGCGGGCCTGGTGATCTGTATGGCTACACCTTC.